One and the same sample provided the 21 T cell receptor beta chains below, sequenced in a study of blood T cell repertoires in COVID-19. The data were produced by immunoSEQ multiplex PCR, yet TCRdb's version contains in-frame clones alone and is incomplete. The sample has roughly 150,000 clones, approximately 80% seen once. The sample consisted of PBMCs or T cells enriched from blood (not recorded which). Receptors originate from a woman in her fifties or sixties who had recovered from COVID-19.

The sample holds one count of this clone. J is TRBJ2-2 and V is TRBV4-3; unclear D gene. This CDR3 contains 16 residues. V lost 0 bases, J lost 6 bases, and 14 bases lay in between. The germline gives CDR1 LGHNA, CDR2 YSLEER. For the CDR3, the DNA is TGCGCCAGCAGCCAAGAAGTCCCTAGTCTACCCGGGGAGCTGTTTTTT. It translates to CASSQEVPSLPGELFF.

The V call is TRBV28, the J call TRBJ2-1; 8 bases map to TRBD1. The CDR3 runs 13 residues. V dropped 6 bases and J dropped 8; count of bases not matched to a gene: 6. CDR1 and CDR2 (germline): MDHEN, SYDVKM. In DNA form, the CDR3 reads TGTGCCAGCAGCCGTCAGGGGGCCCATGAGCAGTTCTTC. It codes for CASSRQGAHEQFF. Together with reference TRBV28 and TRBJ2-1, the CDR3 gives the full variable domain: DVKVTQSSRYLVKRTGEKVFLECVQDMDHENMFWYRQDPGLGLRLIYFSYDVKMKEKGDIPEGYSVSREKKERFSLILESASTNQTSMYLCASSRQGAHEQFFGPGTRLTVL.

The chain has TRBV28 and TRBJ2-7; D is unresolved. Germline V CDR1 and CDR2: MDHEN, SYDVKM. This CDR3 has 12 residues. The V end was cut by 1 base, the J end by 4 bases, with 5 bases between. This CDR3 reads CASSLSPYEQYF. CDR3 sequence (DNA): TGTGCCAGCAGTTTATCTCCTTACGAGCAGTACTTC.

This chain joins TRBV18 and TRBJ2-5, with 7 bases fitting TRBD1. The CDR3 extends over 15 amino acids. Germline V lookup: CDR1 KGHSH, CDR2 LQKENI. V trimming: 3 bases; J trimming: 2 bases; junction bases outside the gene matches: 6. This CDR3 is CASSPTGTEQETQYF. CDR3 DNA sequence: TGTGCCAGCTCACCGACCGGGACAGAACAAGAGACCCAGTACTTC.

This clone was seen once. This chain joins TRBV6-2 or TRBV6-3 and TRBJ1-2, with D maybe TRBD1 (6 bases). V gave up 5 bases and J gave up 7 bases, with 23 bases separating them. CDR3 size: 16 residues. CDR1 is MNHEY, CDR2 SVGEGT, per germline. The CDR3 loop is CASSTGGLLGQVGYTF. In DNA, the CDR3 is TGTGCCAGCAGTACCGGCGGGCTTTTGGGACAAGTTGGCTACACCTTC.

V gene TRBV19 combines with J gene TRBJ2-7, with D possibly matching TRBD1 (8 bases). The CDR3 has 16 residues. V lost 6 bases and J 5 bases, leaving 23 bases between the germline ends. Germline CDR1 reads LNHDA; CDR2 reads SQIVND (reference sequence). The CDR3 DNA reads as TGTGCCAGTAGCCCAGAGCGGGGCCCAGGGGGCAACGAGCAGTACTTC. Protein product: CASSPERGPGGNEQYF.

This clone has more than one count but fewer than ten. The gene calls are TRBV27 and TRBJ1-6, with 7 nucleotides matching TRBD1. CDR1 is MNHEY and CDR2 is SMNVEV in the germline V gene (reference sequence). Unmatched junction bases numbered 9, after V lost 0 bases and J lost 13 bases. There are 15 residues in the CDR3. CDR3 DNA: TGTGCCAGCAGTTTATCGGGGACAGCGAAGGTCCCCCTCCACTTT. Translated: CASSLSGTAKVPLHF.

The chain recombines TRBV18 with TRBJ2-7, with 9 bases matching TRBD2. The CDR3 loop spans 15 amino acids. J lost 2 bases, V lost 4 bases, and 6 bases had no gene match. In germline, CDR1 is KGHSH, CDR2 LQKENI. The CDR3 spells CASSQNGGGAYEQYF. The DNA for the CDR3 is TGTGCCAGCTCACAAAATGGCGGGGGGGCCTACGAGCAGTACTTC. The whole variable domain, filled in from reference TRBV18 and TRBJ2-7, reads NAGVMQNPRHLVRRRGQEARLRCSPMKGHSHVYWYRQLPEEGLKFMVYLQKENIIDESGMPKERFSAEFPKEGPSILRIQQVVRGDSAAYFCASSQNGGGAYEQYFGPGTRLTVT.

The chain links TRBV19 to TRBJ1-2, with D perhaps matching TRBD1 (6 bases). Trimming pared 6 bases from V and 4 bases from J, leaving 15 bases between. The germline gives CDR1 LNHDA, CDR2 SQIVND (reference sequence). There are 14 residues in the CDR3. CDR3 region: CASRALQGVYGYTF. The CDR3 DNA reads as TGTGCCAGTAGGGCCTTACAGGGCGTCTATGGCTACACCTTC.

The V and J genes are TRBV5-1 and TRBJ1-2; D unclear. Germline V lookup: CDR1 SGHRS, CDR2 YFSETQ. Trimming removed 0 bases from V and 4 bases from J, with 7 bases in between. The CDR3 loop spans 13 amino acids. The CDR3 coding sequence is TGCGCCAGCAGCTTGGGTGCCGGCTATGGCTACACCTTC. Encoded protein: CASSLGAGYGYTF.

In DNA form, the CDR3 reads TGCGCCAGCCAAATGTCGGGGGACAGGGCAGATACGCAGTATTTT. Its translation: CASQMSGDRADTQYF. The V gene is TRBV5-1, the J gene TRBJ2-3, with 9 bases fitting TRBD1. The ends lost 7 bases at V and 4 bases at J; junction bases unmatched: 10. CDR1 and CDR2 from the germline V gene are SGHRS and YFSETQ. The CDR3 length is 15 residues.

This chain joins TRBV19 and TRBJ1-3; D possibly corresponds to TRBD1 (5 bases). The CDR3 runs 15 residues. V lost 5 bases to trimming and J lost 0 bases, with 11 bases between them. Germline CDR1 LNHDA, CDR2 SQIVND (reference sequence). The CDR3 reads CASSPQEGSGNTIYF. CDR3 nucleotides: TGTGCCAGTAGTCCACAGGAAGGCTCTGGAAACACCATATATTTT.

The chain is built from TRBV6-5 and TRBJ1-2; 10 nucleotides agree with TRBD1. Germline values: CDR1 MNHEY, CDR2 SVGAGI. This CDR3 has 13 amino acids. J gave up 2 bases and V 7 bases, and 1 base lay outside the gene matches. The CDR3 loop reads CASTDRGNYGYTF. DNA of the CDR3: TGTGCCAGCACGGACAGGGGGAACTATGGCTACACCTTC.

This chain uses TRBV2 with TRBJ2-5, with 8 bases identical to TRBD2. The ends lost 4 bases at V and 4 bases at J; junction bases unmatched: 2. The CDR3 consists of 13 residues. In germline, CDR1 is SNHLY, CDR2 FYNNEI. The CDR3 DNA reads TGTGCCAGCAGTGTGCTAGCGGGAGAGACCCAGTACTTC. Translated: CASSVLAGETQYF.

This clone appeared a few times. The rearrangement uses TRBV24-1 and TRBJ2-3, with D perhaps TRBD1 (6 bases). The germline V and J ends were trimmed by 3 bases and 3 bases, with 12 bases remaining between them. The CDR3 loop spans 15 amino acids. Per the germline V gene, CDR1 is KGHDR and CDR2 is SFDVKD. The DNA of the CDR3 is TGTGCCACCAGTGATCCAGGGGAAATTACAGATACGCAGTATTTT. This encodes CATSDPGEITDTQYF.

The CDR3 loop is CASSYNSNQPQHF. DNA of the CDR3: TGTGCCAGCAGCTATAATAGCAATCAGCCCCAGCATTTT. J is TRBJ1-5 and V is TRBV7-2; no clear D. Per the germline V gene, CDR1 is SGHTA and CDR2 is FQGNSA. CDR3 length: 13 residues. The V and J ends lost 4 bases and 0 bases respectively, with 4 bases between them.

The gene calls are TRBV14 and TRBJ1-4; no definite D call. The germline gives CDR1 SGHDN, CDR2 FVKESK. The V and J ends lost 1 base and 8 bases respectively, with 17 bases between them. The CDR3 is 16 residues long. The CDR3 protein is CASSQAGQPRGEKLFF. The CDR3 region has the DNA TGTGCCAGCAGCCAAGCTGGGCAGCCGCGCGGGGAAAAACTGTTTTTT. The entire variable domain, with the rest obtained from reference TRBV14 and TRBJ1-4, is as follows: EAGVTQFPSHSVIEKGQTVTLRCDPISGHDNLYWYRRVMGKEIKFLLHFVKESKQDESGMPNNRFLAERTGGTYSTLKVQPAELEDSGVYFCASSQAGQPRGEKLFFGSGTQLSVL.

The rearrangement uses TRBV28 and TRBJ2-5, with 9 positions matching TRBD1. With 5 bases clipped from V and 4 bases from J, the junction kept 8 bases outside the gene matches. The germline V gene encodes CDR1 MDHEN and CDR2 SYDVKM. The CDR3 sequence is 15 residues long. In nucleotides, the CDR3 is TGTGCCAGCAGTCCCACCGGGACAGGGTTAGAGACCCAGTACTTC. Protein product: CASSPTGTGLETQYF.

The chain has TRBV6-5 and TRBJ2-6; tentatively, D is TRBD1 (5 bases). This CDR3 is 16 amino acids long. The V gene's germline CDR1 is MNHEY and CDR2 SVGAGI. Trimming cost V 0 bases and J 2 bases, with 8 bases left between them. The CDR3 DNA follows: TGTGCCAGCAGTTACTCGACCAGGGCTGGGGCCAACGTCCTGACTTTC. Amino acids: CASSYSTRAGANVLTF.

The V call is TRBV19, the J call TRBJ1-5; D not certain. V lost 6 bases, J lost 3 bases, and 9 bases lay in between. Per the germline V gene, CDR1 is LNHDA and CDR2 is SQIVND (reference sequence). This CDR3 is 13 amino acids long. The CDR3 loop reads CASRPVLNQPQHF. CDR3 sequence (DNA): TGTGCCAGTAGACCGGTCCTCAATCAGCCCCAGCATTTT.

The chain combines TRBV7-2 with TRBJ2-3; the D gene is possibly TRBD2 (6 bases). The V end was cut by 5 bases, the J end by 4 bases, with 16 bases between. CDR1 and CDR2 from the germline V gene are SGHTA and FQGNSA. The CDR3 is 15 residues long. The CDR3 coding sequence is TGTGCCAGCAGCCTGCCGGGGCCGGGGGCAGATACGCAGTATTTT. Protein: CASSLPGPGADTQYF.